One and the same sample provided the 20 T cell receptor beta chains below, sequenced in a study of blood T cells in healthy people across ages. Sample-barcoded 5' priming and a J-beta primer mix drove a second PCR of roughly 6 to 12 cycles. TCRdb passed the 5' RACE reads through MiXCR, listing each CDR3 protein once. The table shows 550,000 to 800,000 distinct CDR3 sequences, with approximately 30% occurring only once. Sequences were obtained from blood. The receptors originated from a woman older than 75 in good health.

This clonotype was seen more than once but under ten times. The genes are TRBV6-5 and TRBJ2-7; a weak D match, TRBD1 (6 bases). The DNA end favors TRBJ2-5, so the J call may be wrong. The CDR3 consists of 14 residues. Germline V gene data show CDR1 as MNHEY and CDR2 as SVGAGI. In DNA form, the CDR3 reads TGTGCCAGCAGTTACTCGGCAGGGGAGGAGACCCAGTACTTC. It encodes CASSYSAGEETQYF.

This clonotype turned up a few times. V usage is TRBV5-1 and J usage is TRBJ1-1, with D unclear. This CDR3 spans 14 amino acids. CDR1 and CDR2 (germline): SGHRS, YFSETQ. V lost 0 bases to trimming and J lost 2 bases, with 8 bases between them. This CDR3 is CASSLDGFNTEAFF. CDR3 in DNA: TGCGCCAGCAGCTTGGATGGCTTCAACACTGAAGCTTTCTTT.

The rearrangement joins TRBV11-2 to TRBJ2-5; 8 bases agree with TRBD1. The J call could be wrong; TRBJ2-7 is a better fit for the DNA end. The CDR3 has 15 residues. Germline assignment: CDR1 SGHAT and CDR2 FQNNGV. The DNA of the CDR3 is TGTGCCAGCAGCTCATACCGGGACAGGTCTCACGAGCAGTACTTC. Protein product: CASSSYRDRSHEQYF.

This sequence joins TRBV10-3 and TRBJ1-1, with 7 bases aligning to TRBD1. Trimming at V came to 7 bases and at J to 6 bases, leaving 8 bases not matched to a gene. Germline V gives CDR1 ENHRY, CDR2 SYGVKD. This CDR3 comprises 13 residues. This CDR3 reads CAITGDSRAEAFF. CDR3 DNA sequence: TGTGCCATCACTGGGGACAGCCGGGCTGAAGCTTTCTTT.

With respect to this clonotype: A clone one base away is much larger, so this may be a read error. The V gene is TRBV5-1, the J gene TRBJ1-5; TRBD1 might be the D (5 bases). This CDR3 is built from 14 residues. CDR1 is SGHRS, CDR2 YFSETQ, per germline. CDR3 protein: CASSPGMGNQPRHF. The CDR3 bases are TGCGCCAGCAGCCCAGGGATGGGCAATCAGCCCCGGCATTTT.

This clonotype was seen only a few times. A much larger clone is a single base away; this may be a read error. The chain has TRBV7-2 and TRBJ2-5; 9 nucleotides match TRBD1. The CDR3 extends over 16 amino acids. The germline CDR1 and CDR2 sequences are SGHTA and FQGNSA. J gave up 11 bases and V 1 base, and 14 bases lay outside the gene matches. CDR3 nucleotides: TGTGCCAGCAGCTTAGGGGGGACAGGGCCCTACAATGAGCAGTACTTC. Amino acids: CASSLGGTGPYNEQYF.

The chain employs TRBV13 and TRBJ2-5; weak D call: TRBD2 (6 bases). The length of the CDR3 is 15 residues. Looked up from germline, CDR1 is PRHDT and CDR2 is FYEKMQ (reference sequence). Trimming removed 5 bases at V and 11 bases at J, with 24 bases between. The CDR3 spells CASSPGIVGGDEQYF. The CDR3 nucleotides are TGTGCCAGCAGCCCTGGAATAGTGGGGGGTGATGAGCAGTACTTC.

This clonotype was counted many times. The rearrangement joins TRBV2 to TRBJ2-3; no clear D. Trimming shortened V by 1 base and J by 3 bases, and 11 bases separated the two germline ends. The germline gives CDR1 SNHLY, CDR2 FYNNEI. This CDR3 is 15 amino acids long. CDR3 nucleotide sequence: TGTGCCAGCAGTGAAGTGGGCACAGTGACAGATACGCAGTATTTT. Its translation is CASSEVGTVTDTQYF.

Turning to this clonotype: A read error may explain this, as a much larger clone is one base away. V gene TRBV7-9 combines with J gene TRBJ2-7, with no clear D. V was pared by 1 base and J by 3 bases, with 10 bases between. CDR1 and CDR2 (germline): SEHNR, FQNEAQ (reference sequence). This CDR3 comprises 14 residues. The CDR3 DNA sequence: TGTGCCAGCAGCTTAGGGGAATACGGCTACGAGCAGTACTTC. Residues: CASSLGEYGYEQYF.

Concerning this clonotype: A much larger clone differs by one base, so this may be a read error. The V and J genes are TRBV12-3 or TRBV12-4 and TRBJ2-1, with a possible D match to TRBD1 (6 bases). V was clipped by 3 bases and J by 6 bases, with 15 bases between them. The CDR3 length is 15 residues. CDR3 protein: CASSFSAGVGNEQFF. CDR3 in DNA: TGTGCCAGCAGTTTCTCCGCAGGGGTGGGCAATGAGCAGTTCTTC.

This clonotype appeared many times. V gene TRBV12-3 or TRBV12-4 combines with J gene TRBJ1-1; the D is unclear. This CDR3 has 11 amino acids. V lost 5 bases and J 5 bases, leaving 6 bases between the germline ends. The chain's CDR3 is CASSRRTEAFF. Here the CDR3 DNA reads TGTGCCAGCAGTCGGAGGACTGAAGCTTTCTTT.

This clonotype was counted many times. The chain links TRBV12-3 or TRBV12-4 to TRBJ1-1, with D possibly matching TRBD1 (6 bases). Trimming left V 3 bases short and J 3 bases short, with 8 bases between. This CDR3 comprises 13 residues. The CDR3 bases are TGTGCCAGCAGTTTCTACAGGGACACTGAAGCTTTCTTT. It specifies CASSFYRDTEAFF.

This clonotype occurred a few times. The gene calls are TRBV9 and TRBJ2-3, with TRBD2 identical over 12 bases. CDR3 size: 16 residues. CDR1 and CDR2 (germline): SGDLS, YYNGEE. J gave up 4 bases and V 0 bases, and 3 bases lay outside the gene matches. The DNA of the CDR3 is TGTGCCAGCAGCGTAGGGGCTAGCGGGGGGGCAGATACGCAGTATTTT. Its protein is CASSVGASGGADTQYF.

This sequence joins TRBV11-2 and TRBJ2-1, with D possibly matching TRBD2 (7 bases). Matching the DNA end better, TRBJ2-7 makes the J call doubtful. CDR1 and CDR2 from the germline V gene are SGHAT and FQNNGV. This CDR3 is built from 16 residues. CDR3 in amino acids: CASSRRGGSSYNEQYF. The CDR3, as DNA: TGTGCCAGCAGCAGAAGGGGGGGAAGCTCCTACAATGAGCAGTACTTC.

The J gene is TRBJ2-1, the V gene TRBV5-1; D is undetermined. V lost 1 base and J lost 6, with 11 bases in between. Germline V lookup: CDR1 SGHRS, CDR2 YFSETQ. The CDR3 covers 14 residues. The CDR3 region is CASSLYLGPNEQFF. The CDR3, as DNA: TGCGCCAGCAGCTTGTACCTTGGGCCCAATGAGCAGTTCTTC.

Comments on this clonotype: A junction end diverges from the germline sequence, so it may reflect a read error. The CDR3 DNA reads TGTGTCAGCAGTTTAATCGACAGACGGGAAAGCTACACCTTC. This sequence encodes CVSSLIDRRESYTF. This chain connects TRBV28 to TRBJ1-2; a weak D match, TRBD1 (5 bases). In germline, CDR1 is MDHEN, CDR2 SYDVKM. The CDR3 contains 14 residues.

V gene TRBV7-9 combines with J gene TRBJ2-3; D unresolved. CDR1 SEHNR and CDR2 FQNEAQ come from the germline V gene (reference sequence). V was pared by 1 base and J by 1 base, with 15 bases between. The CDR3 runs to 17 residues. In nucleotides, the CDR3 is TGTGCCAGCAGCTTAGGGATTGGGGAAGCTGGCACAGATACGCAGTATTTT. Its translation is CASSLGIGEAGTDTQYF.

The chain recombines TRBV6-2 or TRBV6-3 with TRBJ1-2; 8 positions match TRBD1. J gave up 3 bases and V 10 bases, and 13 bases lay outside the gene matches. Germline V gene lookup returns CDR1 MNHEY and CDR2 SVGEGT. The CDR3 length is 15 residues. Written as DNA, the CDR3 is TGTGCCATCAACCCCTGGGGACAGGTTGACTATGGCTACACCTTC. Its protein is CAINPWGQVDYGYTF.

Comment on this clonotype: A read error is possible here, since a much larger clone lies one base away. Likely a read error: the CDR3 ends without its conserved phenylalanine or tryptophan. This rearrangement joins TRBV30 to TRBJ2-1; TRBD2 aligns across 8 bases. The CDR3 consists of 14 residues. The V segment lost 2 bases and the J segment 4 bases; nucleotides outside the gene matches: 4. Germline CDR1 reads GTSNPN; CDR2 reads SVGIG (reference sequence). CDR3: CAWSTGGEYNEQFV. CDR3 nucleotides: TGTGCCTGGAGTACCGGGGGGGAGTACAATGAGCAGTTCGTC.

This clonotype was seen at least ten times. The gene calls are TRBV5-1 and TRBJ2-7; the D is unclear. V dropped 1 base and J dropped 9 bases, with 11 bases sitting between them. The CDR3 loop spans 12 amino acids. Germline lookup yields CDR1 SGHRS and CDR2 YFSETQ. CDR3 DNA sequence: TGCGCCAGCAGCTTGTGGGGTTCGGGGCAGTACTTC. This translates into CASSLWGSGQYF. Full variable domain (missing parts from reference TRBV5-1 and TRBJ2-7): KAGVTQTPRYLIKTRGQQVTLSCSPISGHRSVSWYQQTPGQGLQFLFEYFSETQRNKGNFPGRFSGRQFSNSRSEMNVSTLELGDSALYLCASSLWGSGQYFGPGTRLTVT.